This is a list of T cell receptor beta chains from one sample in a study of blood T cell repertoires in COVID-19. Profiled with immunoSEQ multiplex PCR; TCRdb holds only in-frame clones, not every one. The table lists 270,000 or so clones, 82% of them singletons, with around 3.2% in the top ten. Specimen: peripheral blood. The receptors originated from a woman aged 18-29 years with acute or convalescent COVID-19. Each CDR3 is given with its conserved first and last residue. A D gene is named only where the DNA matches it firmly. For some rows the clone size is stated as once, few or many, or as a class when expanded; others skip it.

clone_size | j_call | v_call | d_call | cdr3_nt | cdr3_aa
once | TRBJ2-5 | TRBV7-2 | TRBD2 | TGTGCCAGCAGCGGACGAATACTAGCGGGGGGCCAAGAGACCCAGTACTTC | CASSGRILAGGQETQYF
NA | TRBJ2-1 | TRBV21-1 | NA | TGTGCCAGCAGCAAAGCACGTTCAGGTGAGCAGTTCTTC | CASSKARSGEQFF
NA | TRBJ1-5 | TRBV30 | NA | TGTGCCTGGAGTGCCGCAGGGGGCAATCAGCCCCAGCATTTT | CAWSAAGGNQPQHF
once | TRBJ2-1 | TRBV6-5 | TRBD2 | TGTGCCAGCAGCGGACTAGCGGGAGTCAGGAATGAGCAGTTCTTC | CASSGLAGVRNEQFF
NA | TRBJ2-1 | TRBV9 | NA | TGTGCCAGCAGCAAAGGAATGGGGGGTTTTTATTTCAATGAGCAGTTCTTC | CASSKGMGGFYFNEQFF
NA | TRBJ2-7 | TRBV6-5 | NA | TGTGCCAGCAGCTTGTCCACTTCCTACGAGCAGTACTTC | CASSLSTSYEQYF
medium-sized | TRBJ2-2 | TRBV6-4 | TRBD2 | TGTGCCAGCAGCGGGAGGGCCACCGGGGAGCTGTTTTTT | CASSGRATGELFF
NA | TRBJ1-5 | TRBV6-5 | NA | TGTGCCAGCAGTCCTCAGGGATGGGGCAATCAGCCCCAGCATTTT | CASSPQGWGNQPQHF
NA | TRBJ1-6 | TRBV6-6 | NA | TGTGCCAGCAGGGAAGACAGGAGAGATTCACCCCTCCACTTT | CASREDRRDSPLHF
NA | TRBJ1-6 | TRBV27 | NA | TGTGCCAGCAGTTTCGGCACAGAGAGCTCCTATAATTCACCCCTCCACTTT | CASSFGTESSYNSPLHF
NA | TRBJ2-7 | TRBV9 | NA | TGTGCCAGCAGCGCTGCGGGTACAACCTACGAGCAGTACTTC | CASSAAGTTYEQYF
NA | TRBJ1-5 | TRBV15 | TRBD1 | TGTGCCACCAGCGATGACAGGGTTCAAGTCCAGCCCCAGCATTTT | CATSDDRVQVQPQHF
NA | TRBJ2-2 | TRBV19 | NA | TGTGCCAGTAGTTTAGGCGCTAGGGGGTCATCCGGGGAGCTGTTTTTT | CASSLGARGSSGELFF
NA | TRBJ1-3 | TRBV9 | NA | TGTGCCAGCAGCGTTCGGGGGACTGACCCCGGAAACACCATATATTTT | CASSVRGTDPGNTIYF
NA | TRBJ2-7 | TRBV6-6 | TRBD2 | TGTGCCAGCAGCCCCGGACTAGCGGTAACCTACGAGCAGTACTTC | CASSPGLAVTYEQYF
NA | TRBJ2-5 | TRBV24-1 | TRBD1 | TGTGCCACCAGTGATTCAGGGGGAGCGAAGACCCAGTACTTC | CATSDSGGAKTQYF
NA | TRBJ2-1 | TRBV5-1 | TRBD2 | TGCGCCAGCAGCGCGACTTCGACTAGCATTCATGAGCAGTTCTTC | CASSATSTSIHEQFF
NA | TRBJ2-1 | TRBV7-2 | TRBD2 | TGTGCCAGCAGCCGCATCCCGCCTAGCGGGAGGGACAATGAGCAGTTCTTC | CASSRIPPSGRDNEQFF
once | TRBJ1-3 | TRBV7-9 | NA | TGTGCCAGCAGCTTATGGGCCTCGAAGACCAGCTCTGGAAACACCATATATTTT | CASSLWASKTSSGNTIYF
NA | TRBJ1-3 | TRBV11-2 | NA | TGTGCCAGCAGCTTAAGCGGGGGGGCTTCTGGAAACACCATATATTTT | CASSLSGGASGNTIYF
NA | TRBJ1-3 | TRBV7-8 | TRBD1 | TGTGCCAGCAGCGCGGGACAGGGGCGAACTGGAAACACCATATATTTT | CASSAGQGRTGNTIYF
NA | TRBJ2-1 | TRBV9 | TRBD2 | TGTGCCAGCAGCGCCCCACCTAGCGGCAAATACAATGAGCAGTTCTTC | CASSAPPSGKYNEQFF
NA | TRBJ2-6 | TRBV18 | NA | TGTGCCAGCTCCCCGAGTGGGGCCAACGTCCTGACTTTC | CASSPSGANVLTF
NA | TRBJ1-3 | TRBV10-1 | TRBD1 | TGCGCCGGGACAGGGGATGGCACCATATATTTT | CAGTGDGTIYF
NA | TRBJ2-1 | TRBV27 | TRBD2 | TGTGCCAGCAGTCTCGGGACTAGGGATGAGCAGTTCTTC | CASSLGTRDEQFF
NA | TRBJ1-4 | TRBV2 | TRBD1 | TGTGCCAGCAGGACGGGACAGAGGACGAGAAATGAAAAACTGTTTTTT | CASRTGQRTRNEKLFF